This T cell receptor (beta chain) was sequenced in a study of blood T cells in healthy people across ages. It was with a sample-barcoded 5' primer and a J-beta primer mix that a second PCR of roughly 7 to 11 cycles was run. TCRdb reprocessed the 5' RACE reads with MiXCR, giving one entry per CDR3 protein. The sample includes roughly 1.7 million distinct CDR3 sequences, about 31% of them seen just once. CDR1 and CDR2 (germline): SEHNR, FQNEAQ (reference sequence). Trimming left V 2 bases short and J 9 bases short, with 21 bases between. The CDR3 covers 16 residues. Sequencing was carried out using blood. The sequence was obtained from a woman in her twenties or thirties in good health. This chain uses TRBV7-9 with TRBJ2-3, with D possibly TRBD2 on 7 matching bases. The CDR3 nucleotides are TGTGCCAGCAGCTTATTTCTAGCGGAGGGGGGGGACACGCAGTATTTT. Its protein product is CASSLFLAEGGDTQYF.